This T cell receptor (beta chain) was found in a study of immune cell composition in non-small cell lung cancer. Sequencing used immunoSEQ multiplex PCR; TCRdb keeps in-frame clones, though not all of them. Of some 9,200 clones listed, roughly two thirds were seen once; the top ten hold 8.9%. General observations from the study: Smoking pack-years did not significantly correlate with tumour TCR-beta clonality. Tumour-associated clones >0.5% occurred in approximately 32% of adenocarcinomas, about four fifths of squamous.

Of note for this clone: The antigen remains unidentified.

CDR1 is SGHTA, CDR2 FQGNSA, per germline. With V trimmed by 2 bases and J by 3 bases, 0 bases remained unmatched. The CDR3 consists of 13 residues. DNA was extracted from unsorted cell suspensions stored frozen. This receptor was identified in a human donor with non-small cell lung cancer. Sample: lung tumor tissue. The V and J genes are TRBV7-2 and TRBJ1-2, with 7 bases lining up with TRBD1. CDR3 coding DNA: TGTGCCAGCAGCTTACAGGGGGACTATGGCTACACCTTC. Translated, it gives CASSLQGDYGYTF.